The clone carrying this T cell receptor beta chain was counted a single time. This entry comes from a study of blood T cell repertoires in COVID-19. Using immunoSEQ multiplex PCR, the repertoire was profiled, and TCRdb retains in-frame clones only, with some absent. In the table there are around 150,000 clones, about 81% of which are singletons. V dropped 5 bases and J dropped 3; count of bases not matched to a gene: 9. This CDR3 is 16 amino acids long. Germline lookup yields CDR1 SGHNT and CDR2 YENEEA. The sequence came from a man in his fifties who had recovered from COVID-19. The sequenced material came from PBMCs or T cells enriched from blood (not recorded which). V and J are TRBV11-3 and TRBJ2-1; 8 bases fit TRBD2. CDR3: CASSPLAGGHYNEQFF. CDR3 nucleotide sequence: TGTGCCAGCAGCCCCTTGGCGGGGGGTCACTACAATGAGCAGTTCTTC.